Shown below are 32 T cell receptor beta chains from a single sample sequenced in a study of T cells in pancreatic ductal adenocarcinoma. Surgery without prior neoadjuvant therapy was the treatment of the selected pancreatic ductal adenocarcinoma patients. Generated by immunoSEQ multiplex PCR, the TCRdb table keeps only in-frame clones and is missing some. The sample lists around 31,000 clones, more than 90% seen once, with roughly 2.2% in the top ten. The source material was PBMCs. Receptor source: a human donor with pancreatic ductal adenocarcinoma.

This clone was counted a single time. The chain carries TRBV28 and TRBJ1-2, with a tentative D call TRBD1 (5 bases). The CDR3 extends over 15 amino acids. V was cut by 5 bases and J by 8 bases, with 21 bases left in between. Germline values: CDR1 MDHEN, CDR2 SYDVKM. DNA for the CDR3: TGTGCCAGCAGTCTCAACTTCATCGGGGCAGGGGGCTACACCTTC. The encoded protein is CASSLNFIGAGGYTF.

In DNA form, the CDR3 reads TGTGCCAGCAGCTTAGATGGGACAGGGGCTGGGGCCAACGTCCTGACTTTC. Protein: CASSLDGTGAGANVLTF. J is TRBJ2-6 and V is TRBV11-2, with 10 positions matching TRBD1. After removal of 0 bases from V and 2 bases from J, the junction contained 1 base not matched to a gene. CDR1 and CDR2 from the germline V gene are SGHAT and FQNNGV. CDR3 length equals 17 residues. The whole variable domain, filled in from reference TRBV11-2 and TRBJ2-6, reads EAGVAQSPRYKIIEKRQSVAFWCNPISGHATLYWYQQILGQGPKLLIQFQNNGVVDDSQLPKDRFSAERLKGVDSTLKIQPAKLEDSAVYLCASSLDGTGAGANVLTFGAGSRLTVL.

The rearrangement uses TRBV6-4 and TRBJ2-5; TRBD2 might be the D (5 bases). Germline V CDR1 and CDR2: MRHNA, SNTAGT. The V and J ends lost 4 bases and 2 bases respectively, with 14 bases between them. The CDR3 is made up of 15 amino acids. Written as DNA, the CDR3 is TGTGCCAGCAGTGTCATGGCGGGCCCTCAAGAGACCCAGTACTTC. It translates to CASSVMAGPQETQYF.

The J gene is TRBJ1-3, the V gene TRBV5-1; D ambiguous. The V end was cut by 0 bases, the J end by 8 bases, with 12 bases between. The V gene's germline CDR1 is SGHRS and CDR2 YFSETQ. The CDR3 runs 14 residues. In nucleotides, the CDR3 is TGCGCCAGCAGCTTGGAGGCAGGCAGCGACACCATATATTTT. Translation: CASSLEAGSDTIYF.

CDR3 region: CASSRGQSEAFF. The CDR3, as DNA: TGTGCCAGCAGCCGCGGACAGTCTGAAGCTTTCTTT. The rearrangement joins TRBV11-2 to TRBJ1-1; a weak D match, TRBD1 (6 bases). Germline V gene data show CDR1 as SGHAT and CDR2 as FQNNGV. The CDR3 totals 12 residues. The V gene lost 5 bases and the J gene lost 6 bases, with 10 bases spanning the gap.

This clone appeared once. The chain is built from TRBV7-2 and TRBJ2-7; 10 bases agree with TRBD2. This CDR3 is built from 16 residues. J was trimmed by 0 bases and V by 5 bases; bases with no gene match: 7. In germline, CDR1 is SGHTA, CDR2 FQGNSA. This chain's CDR3 is CASSPKGLADSYEQYF. In DNA, the CDR3 is TGTGCCAGCAGCCCGAAAGGACTAGCGGACTCCTACGAGCAGTACTTC.

This sequence joins TRBV7-8 and TRBJ1-5; TRBD1 might be the D (6 bases). V was pared by 3 bases and J by 2 bases, with 11 bases between. Germline V gene sequence: CDR1 SGHVS, CDR2 FQNEAQ. This CDR3 is built from 15 residues. The CDR3 reads CASSLSRGRNQPQHF. The CDR3 nucleotides are TGTGCCAGCAGCTTGAGCCGGGGGCGCAATCAGCCCCAGCATTTT. The full variable domain, completed using reference TRBV7-8 and TRBJ1-5, is GAGVSQSPRYKVAKRGQDVALRCDPISGHVSLFWYQQALGQGPEFLTYFQNEAQLDKSGLPSDRFFAERPEGSVSTLKIQRTQQEDSAVYLCASSLSRGRNQPQHFGDGTRLSIL.

The V call is TRBV15, the J call TRBJ2-2; D perhaps matches TRBD1 (5 bases). The CDR3 is 15 residues long. Germline CDR1 and CDR2: LNHNV and YYDKDF (reference sequence). V lost 4 bases to trimming and J lost 5 bases, with 14 bases between them. Here the CDR3 DNA reads TGTGCCACCAGCACCGGACACTCCGGGACCGGGGAGCTGTTTTTT. Translation: CATSTGHSGTGELFF.

V gene TRBV28 combines with J gene TRBJ2-7; D gene ambiguous. Per germline, CDR1 MDHEN and CDR2 SYDVKM. V was cut by 5 bases and J by 2 bases, with 7 bases left in between. This CDR3 is 12 amino acids long. CDR3 sequence: CASSPPAYEQYF. CDR3 nucleotide sequence: TGTGCCAGCAGTCCCCCGGCCTACGAGCAGTACTTC.

The chain links TRBV10-2 to TRBJ2-7; the D call may be TRBD1 or TRBD2 (5 bases each). The CDR3 loop spans 13 amino acids. V lost 4 bases and J 6 bases, leaving 13 bases between the germline ends. CDR1 and CDR2 from the germline V gene are WSHSY and SAAADI. CDR3 sequence reads: CASSGPGLSEQYF. The CDR3 nucleotides are TGCGCCAGCAGTGGGCCGGGGCTGAGCGAGCAGTACTTC.

The chain employs TRBV5-6 and TRBJ2-5; D call uncertain. This CDR3 spans 11 amino acids. Trimming removed 3 bases at V and 2 bases at J, with 2 bases between. Germline CDR1 reads SGHDT; CDR2 reads YYEEEE. CDR3 residues: CASSWQETQYF. The CDR3 bases are TGTGCCAGCAGCTGGCAAGAGACCCAGTACTTC.

The chain has TRBV19 and TRBJ1-2, with no clear D. This CDR3 has 12 amino acids. The ends were cut back, 8 bases at V and 8 bases at J, with 15 bases in the middle. Germline values: CDR1 LNHDA, CDR2 SQIVND (reference sequence). CDR3 residues: CASFGTSGGYTF. In nucleotides, the CDR3 is TGTGCCAGTTTCGGCACCTCGGGGGGCTACACCTTC.

The chain employs TRBV19 and TRBJ1-1, with TRBD1 matching 8 bases. The CDR3 length is 14 residues. Unmatched junction bases numbered 7, after V lost 5 bases and J lost 5 bases. Germline V gene sequence: CDR1 LNHDA, CDR2 SQIVND (reference sequence). The CDR3 here is CASSVGQGWTEAFF. As DNA, the CDR3 is TGTGCCAGTAGTGTCGGACAGGGTTGGACTGAAGCTTTCTTT.

The V gene is TRBV28, the J gene TRBJ2-7, with D possibly being TRBD2 (5 bases). Germline CDR1 reads MDHEN; CDR2 reads SYDVKM. CDR3 length equals 15 residues. Trimming removed 3 bases at V and 0 bases at J, with 12 bases between. Written as DNA, the CDR3 is TGTGCCAGCAGTTTCGGCGGGTCTAGCTCCTACGAGCAGTACTTC. It is translated as CASSFGGSSSYEQYF.

The chain has TRBV19 and TRBJ1-5; no firm D call. Trimming cost V 7 bases and J 0 bases, with 19 bases left between them. Germline V gene data show CDR1 as LNHDA and CDR2 as SQIVND (reference sequence). This CDR3 spans 17 amino acids. The CDR3 DNA sequence: TGTGCCAGTATCGATCGGGTCACAAGAACTAGCAATCAGCCCCAGCATTTT. Amino acids: CASIDRVTRTSNQPQHF.

This clone has just one count. The V and J genes are TRBV27 and TRBJ2-1; D ambiguous. Between the trimmed V and J ends, which lost 7 bases and 0 bases, there was a span of 13 bases. Germline V gives CDR1 MNHEY, CDR2 SMNVEV (reference sequence). The CDR3 totals 15 residues. The CDR3 is CASNILLGSYNEQFF. The DNA for the CDR3 is TGTGCCAGCAACATCCTGCTGGGCTCCTACAATGAGCAGTTCTTC.

The CDR3 sequence: CASSPVGQGNTIYF. CDR3 coding DNA: TGTGCCAGCTCACCGGTTGGACAGGGAAACACCATATATTTT. The chain combines TRBV18 with TRBJ1-3; TRBD1 is a possible D gene (6 bases). V was trimmed by 3 bases and J by 4 bases, leaving 10 bases between them. The germline CDR1 and CDR2 sequences are KGHSH and LQKENI. CDR3 length equals 14 residues. Supplemented by reference TRBV18 and TRBJ1-3, the full variable domain reads NAGVMQNPRHLVRRRGQEARLRCSPMKGHSHVYWYRQLPEEGLKFMVYLQKENIIDESGMPKERFSAEFPKEGPSILRIQQVVRGDSAAYFCASSPVGQGNTIYFGEGSWLTVV.

CDR3 loop: CASSPRQATNEKLFF. In DNA form, the CDR3 reads TGTGCCAGCAGCCCTCGACAGGCAACTAATGAAAAACTGTTTTTT. V gene TRBV2 combines with J gene TRBJ1-4, with D tentatively TRBD1 (6 bases). CDR1 SNHLY and CDR2 FYNNEI come from the germline V gene. The CDR3 totals 15 residues. The V gene lost 6 bases and the J gene lost 0 bases, with 11 bases spanning the gap.

Turning to this clone: A read error may produce the germline difference seen at one junction end. This chain uses TRBV5-4 with TRBJ2-7; no definite D call. The CDR3 has 14 amino acids. The germline V gene has CDR1 SGHNT and CDR2 YYREEE (reference sequence). DNA of the CDR3: TGCGCCAGCAGCCCGTCGACACGAAACTACGAGCAGTACTTC. Translating it yields CASSPSTRNYEQYF.

This clone was found once. The chain uses TRBV5-6 and TRBJ1-3, with D possibly being TRBD1 (5 bases). With 0 bases removed from V and 5 bases from J, the gap between germline ends came to 12 bases. Germline V gene lookup returns CDR1 SGHDT and CDR2 YYEEEE. The CDR3 is made up of 15 amino acids. The CDR3 region has the DNA TGTGCCAGCAGCTTGGCCTCGGCAGGGAGAAACACCATATATTTT. Its protein is CASSLASAGRNTIYF.

The rearrangement joins TRBV7-6 to TRBJ2-3; the match to TRBD2 covers 14 bases. Germline V gene lookup returns CDR1 SGHVS and CDR2 FNYEAQ. The length of the CDR3 is 17 residues. The junction had 9 bases not matched to a gene; V was cut back by 6 bases and J by 4 bases. The chain's CDR3 is CASRPTSGRAGADTQYF. The CDR3 DNA reads TGTGCCAGCAGGCCGACTAGCGGGAGGGCCGGGGCAGATACGCAGTATTTT.

In this sample, this clone turned up once. The chain has TRBV5-1 and TRBJ1-4, with D hard to call. CDR3 size: 14 residues. V shed 1 base and J shed 7 bases, with 11 bases lying between them. Germline V gene sequence: CDR1 SGHRS, CDR2 YFSETQ. In DNA form, the CDR3 reads TGCGCCAGCAGCTTGCAGGTCCCCGCTGAAAAACTGTTTTTT. It yields the protein CASSLQVPAEKLFF.

The chain links TRBV6-5 to TRBJ2-7, with TRBD2 identical over 7 bases. The germline V gene encodes CDR1 MNHEY and CDR2 SVGAGI. Germline trimming cut 4 bases from V and 4 bases from J; bases unmatched to any gene: 7. The CDR3 covers 14 residues. The DNA of the CDR3 is TGTGCCAGCAGTTTGGGGGGGGTTAGGTACGAGCAGTACTTC. As protein: CASSLGGVRYEQYF.

The V and J genes are TRBV7-2 and TRBJ1-2; D call uncertain. V lost 0 bases to trimming and J lost 0 bases, with 8 bases between them. Germline CDR1 SGHTA, CDR2 FQGNSA. The CDR3 extends over 15 amino acids. Here the CDR3 DNA reads TGTGCCAGCAGCTTAGCGCCCAGAGCTAACTATGGCTACACCTTC. It yields the protein CASSLAPRANYGYTF.

The chain couples TRBV9 to TRBJ2-1; D gene unclear. Germline V gene sequence: CDR1 SGDLS, CDR2 YYNGEE. The CDR3 runs to 12 residues. V gave up 0 bases and J gave up 8 bases, with 6 bases separating them. The CDR3 loop is CASSVDIHEQFF. CDR3 nucleotide sequence: TGTGCCAGCAGCGTAGACATCCATGAGCAGTTCTTC.

The chain links TRBV6-6 to TRBJ1-1; TRBD1 matches at 7 bases. V dropped 6 bases and J dropped 10; count of bases not matched to a gene: 11. Looked up from germline, CDR1 is MNHNY and CDR2 is SVGAGI (reference sequence). This CDR3 contains 13 residues. CDR3 residues: CASRDGQDRVAFF. As DNA, the CDR3 is TGTGCCAGCAGGGATGGACAGGATCGGGTAGCTTTCTTT.

DNA of the CDR3: TGTGCCAGCAGTCCCACCGCTGTGCAGCCCCAGCATTTT. This codes for CASSPTAVQPQHF. The chain couples TRBV27 to TRBJ1-5; D remains ambiguous. The CDR3 totals 13 residues. Deletions cut 5 bases from V and 7 bases from J, with 12 bases between. Germline assignment: CDR1 MNHEY and CDR2 SMNVEV (reference sequence).

V usage is TRBV10-3 and J usage is TRBJ1-5; possible D gene TRBD1, 5 bases. The CDR3 is 14 residues long. Germline V gene data show CDR1 as ENHRY and CDR2 as SYGVKD. The V end was cut by 4 bases, the J end by 2 bases, with 9 bases between. CDR3 loop: CAISGEGGNQPQHF. CDR3 coding DNA: TGTGCCATCAGTGGGGAAGGGGGCAATCAGCCCCAGCATTTT.

The rearrangement links TRBV14 to TRBJ1-1, with TRBD1 as a possible D gene (6 bases). Between the trimmed V and J ends, which lost 5 bases and 2 bases, there was a span of 12 bases. Germline CDR1 is SGHDN and CDR2 is FVKESK. The CDR3 is made up of 14 amino acids. Written as DNA, the CDR3 is TGTGCCAGCAGCGGGGGGGCGATAAACACTGAAGCTTTCTTT. This gives the protein CASSGGAINTEAFF.

This chain joins TRBV6-4 and TRBJ1-1; no firm D call. The CDR3 length is 13 residues. From germline, CDR1 is MRHNA and CDR2 SNTAGT. The V end was cut by 3 bases, the J end by 3 bases, with 8 bases between. The CDR3 DNA sequence: TGTGCCAGCAGTGAGCAGTTGTACACTGAAGCTTTCTTT. The encoded protein is CASSEQLYTEAFF.

J is TRBJ2-7 and V is TRBV11-2; tentative D call: TRBD1 (5 bases). This CDR3 is built from 15 residues. V was clipped by 3 bases and J by 0 bases, with 12 bases between them. Germline V lookup: CDR1 SGHAT, CDR2 FQNNGV. The CDR3 reads CASSLTVYLSYEQYF. CDR3 nucleotides: TGTGCCAGCAGCTTGACAGTTTACCTCTCCTACGAGCAGTACTTC.

This clone has more than one count but fewer than ten. The rearrangement uses TRBV7-9 and TRBJ2-2, with no clear D. Germline V gives CDR1 SEHNR, CDR2 FQNEAQ (reference sequence). Trimming took 5 bases from V and 6 from J, leaving 7 bases between them. CDR3 size: 12 residues. CDR3 bases: TGTGCCAGCAGCGCTGGGGCCGGGGAGCTGTTTTTT. It specifies CASSAGAGELFF.